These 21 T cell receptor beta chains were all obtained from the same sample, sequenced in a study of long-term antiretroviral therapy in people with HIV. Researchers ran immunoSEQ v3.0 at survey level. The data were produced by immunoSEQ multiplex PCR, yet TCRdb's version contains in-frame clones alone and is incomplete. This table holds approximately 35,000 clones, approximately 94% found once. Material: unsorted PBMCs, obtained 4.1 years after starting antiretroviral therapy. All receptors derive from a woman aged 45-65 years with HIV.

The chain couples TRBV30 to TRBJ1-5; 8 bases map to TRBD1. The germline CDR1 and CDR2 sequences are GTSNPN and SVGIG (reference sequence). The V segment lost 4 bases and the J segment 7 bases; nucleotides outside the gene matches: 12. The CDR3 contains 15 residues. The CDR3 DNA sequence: TGTGCCTGGACCAACTCGGACAGGGATCGGCAGCCCCAGCATTTT. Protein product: CAWTNSDRDRQPQHF. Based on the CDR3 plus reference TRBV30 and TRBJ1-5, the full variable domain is SQTIHQWPATLVQPVGSPLSLECTVEGTSNPNLYWYRQAAGRGLQLLFYSVGIGQISSEVPQNLSASRPQDRQFILSSKKLLLSDSGFYLCAWTNSDRDRQPQHFGDGTRLSIL.

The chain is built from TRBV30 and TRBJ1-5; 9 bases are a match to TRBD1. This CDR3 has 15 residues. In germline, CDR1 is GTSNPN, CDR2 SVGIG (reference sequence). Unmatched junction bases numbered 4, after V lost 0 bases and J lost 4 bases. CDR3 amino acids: CAWSVPGQGNQPQHF. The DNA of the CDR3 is TGTGCCTGGAGTGTACCCGGACAGGGGAATCAGCCCCAGCATTTT.

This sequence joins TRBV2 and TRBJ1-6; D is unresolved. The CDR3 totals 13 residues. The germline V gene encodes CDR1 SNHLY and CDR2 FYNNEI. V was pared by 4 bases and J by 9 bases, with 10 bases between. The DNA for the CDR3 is TGTGCCAGCAGTGCCCGAACCATTTCACCCCTCCACTTT. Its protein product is CASSARTISPLHF.

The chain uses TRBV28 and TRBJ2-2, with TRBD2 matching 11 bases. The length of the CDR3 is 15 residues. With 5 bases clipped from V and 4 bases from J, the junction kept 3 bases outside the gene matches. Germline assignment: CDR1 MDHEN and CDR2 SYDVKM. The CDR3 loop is CASSRTSGRTGELFF. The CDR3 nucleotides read TGTGCCAGCAGTAGGACTAGCGGGCGCACCGGGGAGCTGTTTTTT.

CDR3 DNA sequence: TGTGCCAGCAGTTACTCCGGGGACCAACAAGAGACCCAGTACTTC. Amino acid sequence: CASSYSGDQQETQYF. This chain links TRBV6-5 with TRBJ2-5; the D call may be TRBD1 or TRBD2 (5 bases each). V lost 0 bases, J lost 2 bases, and 10 bases lay in between. Germline V gene data show CDR1 as MNHEY and CDR2 as SVGAGI. The CDR3 covers 15 residues.

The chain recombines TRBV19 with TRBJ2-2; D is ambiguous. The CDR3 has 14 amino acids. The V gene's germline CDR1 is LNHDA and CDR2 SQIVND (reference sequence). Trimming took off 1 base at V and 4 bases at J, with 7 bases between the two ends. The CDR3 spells CASSIARSTGELFF. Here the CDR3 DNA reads TGTGCCAGTAGTATAGCAAGATCCACCGGGGAGCTGTTTTTT.

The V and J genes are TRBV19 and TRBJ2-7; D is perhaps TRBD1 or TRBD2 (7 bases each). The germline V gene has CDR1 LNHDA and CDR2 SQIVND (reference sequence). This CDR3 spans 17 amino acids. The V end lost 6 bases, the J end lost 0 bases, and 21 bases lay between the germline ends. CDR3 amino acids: CASSLGRGRKSSYEQYF. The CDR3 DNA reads TGTGCCAGTAGCCTGGGGAGGGGGCGAAAGAGCTCCTACGAGCAGTACTTC.

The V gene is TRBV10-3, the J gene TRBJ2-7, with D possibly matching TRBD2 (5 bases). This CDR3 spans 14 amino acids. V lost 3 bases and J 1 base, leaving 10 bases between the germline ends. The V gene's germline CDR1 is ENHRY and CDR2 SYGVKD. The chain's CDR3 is CAISDEGTSYEQYF. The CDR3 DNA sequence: TGTGCCATCAGTGACGAGGGCACTTCCTACGAGCAGTACTTC.

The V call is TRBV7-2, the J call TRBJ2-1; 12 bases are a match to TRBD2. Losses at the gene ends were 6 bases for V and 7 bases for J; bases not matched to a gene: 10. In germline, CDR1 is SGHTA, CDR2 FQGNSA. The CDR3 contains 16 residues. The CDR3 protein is CASRESGTSGPNEQFF. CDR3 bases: TGTGCCAGCAGAGAATCCGGGACTAGCGGGCCTAATGAGCAGTTCTTC.

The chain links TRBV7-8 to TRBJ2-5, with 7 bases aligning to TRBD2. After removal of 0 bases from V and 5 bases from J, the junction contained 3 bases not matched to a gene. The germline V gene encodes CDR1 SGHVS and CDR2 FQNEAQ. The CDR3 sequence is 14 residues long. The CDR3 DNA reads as TGTGCCAGCAGCTTAGCCACCGGGGGGGAGACCCAGTACTTC. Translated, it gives CASSLATGGETQYF.

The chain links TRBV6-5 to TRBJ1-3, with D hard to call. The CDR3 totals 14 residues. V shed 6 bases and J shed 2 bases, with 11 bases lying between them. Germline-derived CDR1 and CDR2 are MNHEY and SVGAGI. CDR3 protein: CASRKKSAGNTIYF. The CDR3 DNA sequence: TGTGCCAGCAGAAAAAAGTCGGCTGGAAACACCATATATTTT.

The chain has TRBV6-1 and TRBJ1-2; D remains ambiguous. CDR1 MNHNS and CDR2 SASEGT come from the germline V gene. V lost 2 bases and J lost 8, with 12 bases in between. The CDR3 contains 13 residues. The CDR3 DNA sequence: TGTGCCAGCAGTGAAACGGGGATCAAGGGCTACACCTTC. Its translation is CASSETGIKGYTF.

DNA of the CDR3: TGCGCCAGCAGCCCAGGACAGGGCCCGGATACGCAGTATTTT. It translates to CASSPGQGPDTQYF. The genes are TRBV5-1 and TRBJ2-3; 8 bases map to TRBD1. There are 14 residues in the CDR3. The J segment lost 6 bases and the V segment lost 4 bases, leaving 7 bases of the junction unmatched. Germline V gene data show CDR1 as SGHRS and CDR2 as YFSETQ.

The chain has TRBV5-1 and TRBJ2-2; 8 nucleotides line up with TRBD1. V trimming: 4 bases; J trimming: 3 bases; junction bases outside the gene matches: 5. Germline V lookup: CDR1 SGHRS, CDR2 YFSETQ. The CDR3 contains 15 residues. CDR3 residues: CASSPGQADTGELFF. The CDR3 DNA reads TGCGCCAGCAGCCCGGGACAGGCGGACACCGGGGAGCTGTTTTTT. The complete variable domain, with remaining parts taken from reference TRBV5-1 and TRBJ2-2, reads KAGVTQTPRYLIKTRGQQVTLSCSPISGHRSVSWYQQTPGQGLQFLFEYFSETQRNKGNFPGRFSGRQFSNSRSEMNVSTLELGDSALYLCASSPGQADTGELFFGEGSRLTVL.

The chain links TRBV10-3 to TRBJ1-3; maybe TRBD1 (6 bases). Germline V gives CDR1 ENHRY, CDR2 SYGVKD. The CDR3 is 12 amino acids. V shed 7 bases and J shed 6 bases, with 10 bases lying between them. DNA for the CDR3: TGTGCCATCACCCCGGGGGCAAACACCATATATTTT. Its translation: CAITPGANTIYF.

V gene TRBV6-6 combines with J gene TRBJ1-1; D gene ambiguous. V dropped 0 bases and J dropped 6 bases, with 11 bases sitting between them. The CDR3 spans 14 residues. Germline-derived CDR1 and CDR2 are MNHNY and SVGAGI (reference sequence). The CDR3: CASSYSARLAEAFF. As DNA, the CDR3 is TGTGCCAGCAGTTACTCGGCCAGGCTCGCTGAAGCTTTCTTT.

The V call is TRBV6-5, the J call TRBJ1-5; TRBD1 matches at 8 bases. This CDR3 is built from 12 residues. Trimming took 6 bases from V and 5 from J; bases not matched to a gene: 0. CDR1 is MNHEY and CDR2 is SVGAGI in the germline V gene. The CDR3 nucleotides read TGTGCCAGCAGACAGGGGGATCAGCCCCAGCATTTT. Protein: CASRQGDQPQHF.

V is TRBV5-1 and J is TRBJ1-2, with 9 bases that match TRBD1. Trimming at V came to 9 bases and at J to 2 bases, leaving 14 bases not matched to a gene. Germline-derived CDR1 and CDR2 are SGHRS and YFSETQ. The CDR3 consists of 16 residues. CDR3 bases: TGCGCCACCTCATTTCTCGGGACAGGGCTAAACTATGGCTACACCTTC. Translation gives CATSFLGTGLNYGYTF.

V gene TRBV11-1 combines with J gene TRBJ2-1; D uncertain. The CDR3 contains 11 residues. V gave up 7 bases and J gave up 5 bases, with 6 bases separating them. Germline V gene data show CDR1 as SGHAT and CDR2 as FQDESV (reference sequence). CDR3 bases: TGTGCCAGCACTTTGGACAATGAGCAGTTCTTC. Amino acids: CASTLDNEQFF.

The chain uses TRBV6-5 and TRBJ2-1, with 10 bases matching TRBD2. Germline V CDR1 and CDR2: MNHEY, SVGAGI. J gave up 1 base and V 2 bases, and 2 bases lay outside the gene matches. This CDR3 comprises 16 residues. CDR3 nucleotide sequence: TGTGCCAGCAGTTACAATAGCGGGGGGTCCTACAATGAGCAGTTCTTC. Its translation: CASSYNSGGSYNEQFF.

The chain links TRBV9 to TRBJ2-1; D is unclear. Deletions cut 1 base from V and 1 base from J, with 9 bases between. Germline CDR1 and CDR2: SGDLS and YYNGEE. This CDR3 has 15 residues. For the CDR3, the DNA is TGTGCCAGCAGCGTATCCGTAGGGTCCTACAATGAGCAGTTCTTC. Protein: CASSVSVGSYNEQFF.